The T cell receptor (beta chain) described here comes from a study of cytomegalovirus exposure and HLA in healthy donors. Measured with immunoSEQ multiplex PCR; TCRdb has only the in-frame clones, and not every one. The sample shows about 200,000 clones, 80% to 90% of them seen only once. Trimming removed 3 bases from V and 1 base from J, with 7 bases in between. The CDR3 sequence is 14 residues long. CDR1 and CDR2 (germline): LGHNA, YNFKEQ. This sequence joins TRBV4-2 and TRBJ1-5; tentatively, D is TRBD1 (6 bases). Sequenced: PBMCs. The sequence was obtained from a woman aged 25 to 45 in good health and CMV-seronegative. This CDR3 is CASSQTGSNQPQHF. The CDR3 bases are TGTGCCAGCAGCCAGACAGGAAGCAATCAGCCCCAGCATTTT.